These 24 T cell receptor beta chains came from one sample sequenced in a study of T cell changes during pregnancy in multiple sclerosis. The method was immunoSEQ multiplex PCR; TCRdb's version includes in-frame clones alone and lacks a portion of them. The sample consists of about 85,000 clones, more than 85% of them appearing once. Sequencing used peripheral blood, obtained in the first trimester of pregnancy. Receptor source: a female donor with multiple sclerosis, enrolled in a pregnancy study.

The chain links TRBV5-5 to TRBJ2-6; a weak D match, TRBD1 (6 bases). The CDR3 loop spans 17 amino acids. V was shortened by 3 bases and J by 0 bases, with 13 bases between the two germline ends. Germline CDR1 is SGHKS and CDR2 is YYEKEE (reference sequence). CDR3 DNA sequence: TGTGCCAGCAGCTACCGGGACAACCTCTCTGGGGCCAACGTCCTGACTTTC. This translates into CASSYRDNLSGANVLTF. Variable domain in full (rest from reference TRBV5-5 and TRBJ2-6): DAGVTQSPTHLIKTRGQQVTLRCSPISGHKSVSWYQQVLGQGPQFIFQYYEKEERGRGNFPDRFSARQFPNYSSELNVNALLLGDSALYLCASSYRDNLSGANVLTFGAGSRLTVL.

The genes are TRBV7-2 and TRBJ1-1; D is undetermined. Trimming removed 5 bases at V and 1 base at J, with 17 bases between. The germline V gene has CDR1 SGHTA and CDR2 FQGNSA. This CDR3 has 16 residues. CDR3 DNA: TGTGCCAGCAGCCGGAGAGGAGGCAATGCGAACACTGAAGCTTTCTTT. This translates into CASSRRGGNANTEAFF.

The chain couples TRBV6-6 to TRBJ2-7; D unresolved. Trimming cost V 2 bases and J 4 bases, with 6 bases left between them. CDR3 length equals 12 residues. Germline assignment: CDR1 MNHNY and CDR2 SVGAGI (reference sequence). The CDR3 nucleotides are TGTGCCAGCAGTTACCCCGTGTACGAGCAGTACTTC. Its translation: CASSYPVYEQYF.

The rearrangement links TRBV2 to TRBJ2-5, with a possible D match to TRBD1 (6 bases). From germline, CDR1 is SNHLY and CDR2 FYNNEI. V was clipped by 4 bases and J by 4 bases, with 19 bases between them. The CDR3 consists of 16 residues. The CDR3 sequence is CASSGVQGFFVETQYF. The CDR3 coding sequence is TGTGCCAGCAGTGGGGTCCAGGGGTTCTTTGTAGAGACCCAGTACTTC.

V is TRBV7-3 and J is TRBJ1-1, with TRBD1 matching over 12 bases. V gave up 5 bases and J gave up 1 base; unmatched junction bases: 5. The CDR3 extends over 16 amino acids. CDR1 is SGHTA, CDR2 FQGTGA, per germline. The chain's CDR3 is CASSPGTGGRNTEAFF. The DNA for the CDR3 is TGTGCCAGCAGCCCAGGGACAGGGGGCCGGAACACTGAAGCTTTCTTT. Together with reference TRBV7-3 and TRBJ1-1, the CDR3 gives the full variable domain: GAGVSQTPSNKVTEKGKYVELRCDPISGHTALYWYRQSLGQGPEFLIYFQGTGAADDSGLPNDRFFAVRPEGSVSTLKIQRTERGDSAVYLCASSPGTGGRNTEAFFGQGTRLTVV.

CDR3: CASSPETGDTEAFF. The CDR3, as DNA: TGTGCCAGCTCACCAGAGACAGGGGATACTGAAGCTTTCTTT. The chain employs TRBV18 and TRBJ1-1; 8 bases align to TRBD1. This CDR3 contains 14 residues. Losses at the gene ends were 2 bases for V and 5 bases for J; bases not matched to a gene: 4. The germline V gene encodes CDR1 KGHSH and CDR2 LQKENI.

The chain uses TRBV4-1 and TRBJ1-1; D possibly corresponds to TRBD1 (5 bases). The CDR3 is 17 residues long. Germline assignment: CDR1 MGHRA and CDR2 YSYEKL. V was trimmed by 3 bases and J by 4 bases, leaving 21 bases between them. The CDR3 is CASSHALGRVQGTEAFF. In DNA form, the CDR3 reads TGCGCCAGCAGCCACGCGCTGGGCAGGGTTCAGGGCACTGAAGCTTTCTTT.

The rearrangement uses TRBV4-3 and TRBJ1-1, with 10 bases aligning to TRBD1. This CDR3 comprises 15 residues. After removal of 1 base from V and 3 bases from J, the junction contained 2 bases not matched to a gene. Germline CDR1 LGHNA, CDR2 YSLEER. In nucleotides, the CDR3 is TGCGCCAGCAGCCAAGGGGGACAGGGGTACACTGAAGCTTTCTTT. Its protein is CASSQGGQGYTEAFF.

The gene calls are TRBV7-9 and TRBJ2-5, with 7 bases identical to TRBD1. V lost 3 bases, J lost 3 bases, and 4 bases stayed unmatched. This CDR3 has 14 amino acids. The germline V gene has CDR1 SEHNR and CDR2 FQNEAQ (reference sequence). The CDR3 DNA is TGTGCCAGCAGCTTCTTACAGGGGAAAGAGACCCAGTACTTC. It encodes CASSFLQGKETQYF.

CDR3 loop: CASSQDAETEAFF. The CDR3 DNA is TGCGCCAGCAGCCAAGATGCGGAGACTGAAGCTTTCTTT. The gene calls are TRBV4-1 and TRBJ1-1; D not resolved. V was clipped by 0 bases and J by 5 bases, with 7 bases between them. This CDR3 has 13 amino acids. From germline, CDR1 is MGHRA and CDR2 YSYEKL.

The rearrangement links TRBV7-8 to TRBJ1-1; D gene ambiguous. Trimming shortened V by 5 bases and J by 8 bases, and 18 bases separated the two germline ends. The germline V gene has CDR1 SGHVS and CDR2 FQNEAQ. CDR3 size: 14 residues. CDR3 protein: CASSPLDLAAEAFF. As DNA, the CDR3 is TGTGCCAGCAGCCCTCTGGATCTTGCGGCGGAAGCTTTCTTT.

Here the CDR3 reads CASSGTGGIYGYTF. The CDR3 coding sequence is TGTGCCAGCTCCGGGACAGGGGGGATCTATGGCTACACCTTC. The chain employs TRBV9 and TRBJ1-2, with 11 bases fitting TRBD1. Germline V lookup: CDR1 SGDLS, CDR2 YYNGEE. CDR3 size: 14 residues. V was clipped by 7 bases and J by 4 bases; unmatched bases: 6.

This sequence joins TRBV5-1 and TRBJ2-2; D possibly corresponds to TRBD1 (5 bases). The length of the CDR3 is 15 residues. The V end was cut by 4 bases, the J end by 0 bases, with 10 bases between. Looked up from germline, CDR1 is SGHRS and CDR2 is YFSETQ. The CDR3 is CASSRQTANTGELFF. CDR3 coding DNA: TGCGCCAGCAGCCGACAGACAGCGAACACCGGGGAGCTGTTTTTT. Using reference TRBV5-1 and TRBJ2-2 for the parts outside the CDR3, the full variable domain is KAGVTQTPRYLIKTRGQQVTLSCSPISGHRSVSWYQQTPGQGLQFLFEYFSETQRNKGNFPGRFSGRQFSNSRSEMNVSTLELGDSALYLCASSRQTANTGELFFGEGSRLTVL.

The V gene is TRBV7-3, the J gene TRBJ2-3, with a weak D call TRBD1 (6 bases). CDR3 length: 13 amino acids. Trimming took 2 bases from V and 3 from J, leaving 6 bases between them. CDR1 and CDR2 from the germline V gene are SGHTA and FQGTGA. The CDR3 sequence: CASSLDRTDTQYF. CDR3 coding DNA: TGTGCCAGCAGCTTAGACAGGACAGATACGCAGTATTTT.

V usage is TRBV5-5 and J usage is TRBJ2-3; TRBD1 matches 9 bases. The germline V gene has CDR1 SGHKS and CDR2 YYEKEE (reference sequence). Trimming cost V 4 bases and J 3 bases; bases outside gene matches: 9. The length of the CDR3 is 16 residues. Here the CDR3 DNA reads TGTGCCAGCAGCAGGGGACAGGGTTGGGGAACAGATACGCAGTATTTT. This sequence encodes CASSRGQGWGTDTQYF.

This clone appeared once. This sequence joins TRBV19 and TRBJ1-5; 8 bases are a match to TRBD1. V dropped 5 bases and J dropped 0; count of bases not matched to a gene: 3. This CDR3 contains 15 residues. CDR1 LNHDA and CDR2 SQIVND come from the germline V gene (reference sequence). CDR3 coding DNA: TGTGCCAGTAGTGTGGACAGGGATAGCAATCAGCCCCAGCATTTT. Residues: CASSVDRDSNQPQHF. The variable domain in full, completed from reference TRBV19 and TRBJ1-5, reads DGGITQSPKYLFRKEGQNVTLSCEQNLNHDAMYWYRQDPGQGLRLIYYSQIVNDFQKGDIAEGYSVSREKKESFPLTVTSAQKNPTAFYLCASSVDRDSNQPQHFGDGTRLSIL.

V usage is TRBV5-6 and J usage is TRBJ2-7; maybe TRBD1 (6 bases). The CDR3 consists of 15 residues. Germline V CDR1 and CDR2: SGHDT, YYEEEE. Trimming removed 4 bases from V and 1 base from J, with 15 bases in between. CDR3 in DNA: TGTGCCAGCAGCCGGCAGCAGGGGCGGTCCTACGAGCAGTACTTC. Residues: CASSRQQGRSYEQYF.

DNA of the CDR3: TGTGCCAGCAGCTCCCGGGGTAGCGGGAGTTATTACAATGAGCAGTTCTTC. Translating it yields CASSSRGSGSYYNEQFF. The chain employs TRBV11-2 and TRBJ2-1; 9 nucleotides agree with TRBD2. This CDR3 is 17 amino acids long. Germline-derived CDR1 and CDR2 are SGHAT and FQNNGV. The V segment lost 4 bases and the J segment 4 bases; nucleotides outside the gene matches: 11.

The chain uses TRBV10-3 and TRBJ2-7; 10 bases are shared with TRBD1. The germline V gene has CDR1 ENHRY and CDR2 SYGVKD. J gave up 6 bases and V 0 bases, and 8 bases lay outside the gene matches. CDR3 length: 16 amino acids. The CDR3 DNA sequence: TGTGCCATCAGTGAGTCCAGCCGGGACAGGGGTGGCGAGCAGTACTTC. As protein: CAISESSRDRGGEQYF.

The chain couples TRBV29-1 to TRBJ2-1; 8 bases match TRBD1. The V and J ends lost 6 bases and 11 bases, in that order; junction bases with no gene match: 15. The CDR3 runs 14 residues. Germline V gene data show CDR1 as SQVTM and CDR2 as ANQGSEA. CDR3: CSVTAGGQGAQQFF. CDR3 in DNA: TGCAGCGTAACCGCAGGGGGCCAGGGGGCCCAGCAGTTCTTC.

Only one count was recorded for this clone. This chain connects TRBV7-9 to TRBJ2-1; 13 bases align to TRBD2. Per germline, CDR1 SEHNR and CDR2 FQNEAQ (reference sequence). Trimming cost V 4 bases and J 3 bases; bases outside gene matches: 12. The CDR3 loop spans 19 amino acids. The CDR3 region is CASSSLGLAGAHSYNEQFF. The CDR3 DNA sequence: TGTGCCAGCAGCTCCCTAGGACTAGCGGGAGCCCATAGCTACAATGAGCAGTTCTTC.

The chain carries TRBV5-6 and TRBJ2-1, with D tentatively TRBD1 (6 bases). Looked up from germline, CDR1 is SGHDT and CDR2 is YYEEEE. V lost 0 bases to trimming and J lost 14 bases, with 18 bases between them. The CDR3 runs to 14 residues. The CDR3 reads CASSLARWQGKEFF. In DNA form, the CDR3 reads TGTGCCAGCAGCTTGGCCCGGTGGCAGGGGAAAGAGTTCTTC.

The V gene is TRBV15, the J gene TRBJ1-2, with 7 bases identical to TRBD1. Trimming took 0 bases from V and 1 from J; bases not matched to a gene: 8. Germline CDR1 is LNHNV and CDR2 is YYDKDF (reference sequence). This CDR3 has 17 residues. The CDR3 DNA is TGTGCCACCAGCAGAGATGAGGGGGCGCTCAATAACTATGGCTACACCTTC. Amino acids: CATSRDEGALNNYGYTF.

The rearrangement links TRBV18 to TRBJ1-6; TRBD1 matches 8 bases. There are 14 residues in the CDR3. Germline loops: CDR1 KGHSH, CDR2 LQKENI. Losses at the gene ends were 8 bases for V and 4 bases for J; bases not matched to a gene: 4. The CDR3 coding sequence is TGTGCCAGCAACGGACAGGGTTATAATTCACCCCTCCACTTT. Encoded protein: CASNGQGYNSPLHF.